This TCR beta chain was sequenced during a study of OX40 agonist ivuxolimab in advanced cancers. Study-level points and caveats: Among the least clonally expanded were partial responders at 0.1-3.0 mg/kg.

With 0 bases removed from V and 3 bases from J, the gap between germline ends came to 4 bases. The V gene's germline CDR1 is KGHSH and CDR2 LQKENI. The CDR3 spans 13 residues. TCRdb's copy holds only in-frame clones and misses some; the assay was immunoSEQ multiplex PCR. This table holds tens of thousands of clones, approximately 80% found once. About this clone: Its antigen remains unknown. Other nucleotide sequences from this sample produce the same CDR3.

This chain connects TRBV18 to TRBJ2-3; D gene ambiguous. The TCR was taken from an adult with an advanced solid tumor such as melanoma, head and neck, liver or kidney cancer. This specimen was CD4+ or CD8+ T cells sorted from blood, taken in a trial of the OX40 agonist ivuxolimab. Here the CDR3 DNA reads TGTGCCAGCTCACCACCAGGGACAGATACGCAGTATTTT. Protein: CASSPPGTDTQYF.